This T cell receptor beta chain was captured by sequencing in a study of T cell responses to AZD1222 COVID-19 vaccine. Study-level findings and limits: Clonal diversity was possibly underestimated, and white British individuals and females predominated among donors. Reportedly, nearly half of unique spike TCRs recognized epitopes outside B.1.351/B.1.1.7 mutations.

The assay was immunoSEQ multiplex PCR, and TCRdb's table has in-frame clones only and misses some. This table holds about 160,000 clones, roughly nine tenths found once. Details on this clone: The antigen is unknown.

Germline V gene lookup returns CDR1 SGHVS and CDR2 FNYEAQ. Trimming shortened V by 3 bases and J by 4 bases, and 12 bases separated the two germline ends. The CDR3 covers 15 residues. The chain recombines TRBV7-6 with TRBJ2-2, with D unclear. The sequence was obtained from an adult in good health. The specimen was peripheral blood, collected on day 0 of AZD1222 vaccination. In DNA, the CDR3 is TGTGCCAGCAGCTTGAGTCGGAGTGGCACCGGGGAGCTGTTTTTT. It specifies CASSLSRSGTGELFF. Filled out from reference TRBV7-6 and TRBJ2-2, the complete variable domain reads GAGVSQSPRYKVTKRGQDVALRCDPISGHVSLYWYRQALGQGPEFLTYFNYEAQQDKSGLPNDRFSAERPEGSISTLTIQRTEQRDSAMYRCASSLSRSGTGELFFGEGSRLTVL.